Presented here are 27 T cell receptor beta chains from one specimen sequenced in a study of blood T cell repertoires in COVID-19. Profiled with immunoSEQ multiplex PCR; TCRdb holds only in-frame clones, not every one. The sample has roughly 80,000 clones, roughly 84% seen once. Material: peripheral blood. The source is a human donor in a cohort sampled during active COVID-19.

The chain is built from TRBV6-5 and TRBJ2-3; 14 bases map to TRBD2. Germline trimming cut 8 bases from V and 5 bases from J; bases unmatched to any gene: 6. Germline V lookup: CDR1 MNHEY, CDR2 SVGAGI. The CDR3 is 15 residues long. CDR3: CASPGLAGVQDTQYF. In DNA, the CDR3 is TGTGCCAGCCCGGGACTAGCGGGGGTACAAGATACGCAGTATTTT.

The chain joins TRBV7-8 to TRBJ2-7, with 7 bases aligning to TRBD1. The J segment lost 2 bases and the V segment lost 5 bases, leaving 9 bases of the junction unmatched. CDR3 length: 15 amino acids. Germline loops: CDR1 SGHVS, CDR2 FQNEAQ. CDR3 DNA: TGTGCCAGCAGCATTAGACAGGGCTCTCCCTACGAGCAGTACTTC. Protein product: CASSIRQGSPYEQYF.

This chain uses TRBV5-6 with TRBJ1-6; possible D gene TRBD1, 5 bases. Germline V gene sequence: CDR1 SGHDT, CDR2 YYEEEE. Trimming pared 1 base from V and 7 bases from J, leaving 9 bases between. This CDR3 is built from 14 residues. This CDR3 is CASSLTQANSPLHF. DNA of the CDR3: TGTGCCAGCAGCTTGACACAGGCCAATTCACCCCTCCACTTT.

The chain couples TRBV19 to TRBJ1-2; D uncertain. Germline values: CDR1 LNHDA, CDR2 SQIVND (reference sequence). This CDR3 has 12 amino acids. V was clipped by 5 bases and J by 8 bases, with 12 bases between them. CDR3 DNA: TGTGCCAGTAGTGCGGACTTACGGGGCTACACCTTC. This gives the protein CASSADLRGYTF.

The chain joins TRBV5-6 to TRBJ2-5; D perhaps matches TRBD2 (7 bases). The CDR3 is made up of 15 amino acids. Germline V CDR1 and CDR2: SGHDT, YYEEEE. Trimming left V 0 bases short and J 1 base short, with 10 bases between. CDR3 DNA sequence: TGTGCCAGCAGCTTGGGAGGGGGGGGCCAAGAGACCCAGTACTTC. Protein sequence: CASSLGGGGQETQYF. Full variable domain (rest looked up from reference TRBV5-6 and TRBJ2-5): DAGVTQSPTHLIKTRGQQVTLRCSPKSGHDTVSWYQQALGQGPQFIFQYYEEEERQRGNFPDRFSGHQFPNYSSELNVNALLLGDSALYLCASSLGGGGQETQYFGPGTRLLVL.

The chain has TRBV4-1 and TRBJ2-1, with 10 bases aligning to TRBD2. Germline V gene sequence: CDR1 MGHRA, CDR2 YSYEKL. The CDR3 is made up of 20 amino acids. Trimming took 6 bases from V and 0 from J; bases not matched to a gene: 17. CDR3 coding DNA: TGCGCCAGCAGTCCCGGGGTAGCGGGAGGTATCATAAGCTCCTACAATGAGCAGTTCTTC. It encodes CASSPGVAGGIISSYNEQFF.

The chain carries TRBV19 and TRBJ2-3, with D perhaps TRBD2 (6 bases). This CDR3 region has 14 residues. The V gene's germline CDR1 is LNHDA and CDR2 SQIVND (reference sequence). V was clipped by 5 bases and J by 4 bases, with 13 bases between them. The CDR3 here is CASSGLARADTQYF. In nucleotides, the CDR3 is TGTGCCAGTAGTGGGCTAGCGAGGGCAGATACGCAGTATTTT.

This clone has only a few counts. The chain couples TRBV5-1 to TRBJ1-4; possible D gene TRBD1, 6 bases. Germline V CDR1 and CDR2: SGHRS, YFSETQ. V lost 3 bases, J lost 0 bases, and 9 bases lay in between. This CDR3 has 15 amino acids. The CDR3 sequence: CASSSTGPTNEKLFF. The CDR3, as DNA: TGCGCCAGCAGCTCCACAGGGCCAACTAATGAAAAACTGTTTTTT.

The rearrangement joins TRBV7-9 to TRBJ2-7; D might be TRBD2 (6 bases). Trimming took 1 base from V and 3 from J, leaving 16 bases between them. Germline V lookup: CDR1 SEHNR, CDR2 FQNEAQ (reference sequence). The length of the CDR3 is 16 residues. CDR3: CASSLVVGLAHYEQYF. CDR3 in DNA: TGTGCCAGCAGCTTAGTGGTCGGCCTAGCGCACTACGAGCAGTACTTC.

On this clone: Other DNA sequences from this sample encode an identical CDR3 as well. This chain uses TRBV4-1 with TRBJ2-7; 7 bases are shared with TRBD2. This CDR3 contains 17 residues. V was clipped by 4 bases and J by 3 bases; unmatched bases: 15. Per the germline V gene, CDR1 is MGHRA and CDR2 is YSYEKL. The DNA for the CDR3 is TGCGCCAGCAGCCGAGACCTGGTTGCCACGGGGGGCTACGAGCAGTACTTC. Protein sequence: CASSRDLVATGGYEQYF.

For the CDR3, the DNA is TGTGCCAGCAGCCCGGACAGGGAAGAGCAGTTCTTC. As protein: CASSPDREEQFF. This chain links TRBV28 with TRBJ2-1, with 8 bases that match TRBD1. J was trimmed by 10 bases and V by 6 bases; bases with no gene match: 5. Looked up from germline, CDR1 is MDHEN and CDR2 is SYDVKM. The CDR3 has 12 amino acids.

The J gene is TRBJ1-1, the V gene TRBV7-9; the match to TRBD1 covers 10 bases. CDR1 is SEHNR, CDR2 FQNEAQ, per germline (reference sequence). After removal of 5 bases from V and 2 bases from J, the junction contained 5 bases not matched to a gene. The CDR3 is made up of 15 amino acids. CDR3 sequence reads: CASSPGTGVNTEAFF. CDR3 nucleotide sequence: TGTGCCAGCAGCCCCGGGACAGGGGTTAACACTGAAGCTTTCTTT.

This CDR3 reads CASSLGLAGIAGELFF. The CDR3 DNA follows: TGTGCCAGCAGCTTGGGACTAGCGGGTATAGCCGGGGAGCTGTTTTTT. V usage is TRBV7-9 and J usage is TRBJ2-2, with 12 bases matching TRBD2. The germline gives CDR1 SEHNR, CDR2 FQNEAQ (reference sequence). There are 16 residues in the CDR3. With 3 bases clipped from V and 6 bases from J, the junction kept 5 bases outside the gene matches.

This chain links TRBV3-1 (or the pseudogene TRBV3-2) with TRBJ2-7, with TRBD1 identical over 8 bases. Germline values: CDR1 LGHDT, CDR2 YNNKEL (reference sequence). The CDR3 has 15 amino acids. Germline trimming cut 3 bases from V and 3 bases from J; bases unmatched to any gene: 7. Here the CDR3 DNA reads TGTGCCAGCAGCCAGGGGCCGGGACAGGTCTACGAGCAGTACTTC. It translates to CASSQGPGQVYEQYF.

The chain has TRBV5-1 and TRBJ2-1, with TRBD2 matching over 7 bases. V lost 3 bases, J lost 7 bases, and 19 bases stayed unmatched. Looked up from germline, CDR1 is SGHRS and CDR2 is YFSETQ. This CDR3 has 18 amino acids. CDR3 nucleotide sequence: TGCGCCAGCAGCTACCACGGATATTCGCAGCGGGACCCGAATGAGCAGTTCTTC. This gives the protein CASSYHGYSQRDPNEQFF. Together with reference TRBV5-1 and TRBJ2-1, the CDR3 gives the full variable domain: KAGVTQTPRYLIKTRGQQVTLSCSPISGHRSVSWYQQTPGQGLQFLFEYFSETQRNKGNFPGRFSGRQFSNSRSEMNVSTLELGDSALYLCASSYHGYSQRDPNEQFFGPGTRLTVL.

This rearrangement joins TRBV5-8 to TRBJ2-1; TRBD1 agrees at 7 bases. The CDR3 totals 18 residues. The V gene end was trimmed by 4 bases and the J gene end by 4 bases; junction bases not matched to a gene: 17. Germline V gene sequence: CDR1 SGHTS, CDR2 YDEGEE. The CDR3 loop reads CASSANRGARGNYNEQFF. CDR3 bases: TGTGCCAGCAGCGCGAACAGGGGCGCACGGGGAAATTACAATGAGCAGTTCTTC. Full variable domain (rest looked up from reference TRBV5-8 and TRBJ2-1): EAGVTQSPTHLIKTRGQQATLRCSPISGHTSVYWYQQALGLGLQFLLWYDEGEERNRGNFPPRFSGRQFPNYSSELNVNALELEDSALYLCASSANRGARGNYNEQFFGPGTRLTVL.

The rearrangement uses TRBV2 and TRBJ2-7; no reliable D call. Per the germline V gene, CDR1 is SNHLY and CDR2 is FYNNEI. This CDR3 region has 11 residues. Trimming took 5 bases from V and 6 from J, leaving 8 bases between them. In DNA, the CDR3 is TGTGCCAGCAGTCGACTTGCCGAGCAGTACTTC. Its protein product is CASSRLAEQYF.

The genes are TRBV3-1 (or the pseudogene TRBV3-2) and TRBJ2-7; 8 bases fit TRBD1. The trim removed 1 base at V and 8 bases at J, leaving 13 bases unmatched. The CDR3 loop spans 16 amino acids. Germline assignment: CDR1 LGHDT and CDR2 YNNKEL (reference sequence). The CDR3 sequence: CASSQGRTGQRGQQYF. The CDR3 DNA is TGTGCCAGCAGCCAAGGCCGGACAGGGCAGAGGGGTCAGCAGTACTTC.

CDR3 region: CASSLSSAGLDYEQYF. The CDR3 nucleotides read TGTGCCAGCAGCTTGAGTAGTGCGGGACTAGACTACGAGCAGTACTTC. The chain recombines TRBV5-6 with TRBJ2-7; 8 positions match TRBD2. Germline CDR1 reads SGHDT; CDR2 reads YYEEEE. V lost 1 base and J lost 3; bases outside the gene matches: 9. CDR3 length: 16 residues.

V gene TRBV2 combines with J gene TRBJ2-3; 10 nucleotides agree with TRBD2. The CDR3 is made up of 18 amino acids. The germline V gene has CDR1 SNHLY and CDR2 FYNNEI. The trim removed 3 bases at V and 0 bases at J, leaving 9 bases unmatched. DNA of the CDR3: TGTGCCAGCAGTGAGAGTCCACAAGCGGGGGGGAGCACAGATACGCAGTATTTT. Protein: CASSESPQAGGSTDTQYF.

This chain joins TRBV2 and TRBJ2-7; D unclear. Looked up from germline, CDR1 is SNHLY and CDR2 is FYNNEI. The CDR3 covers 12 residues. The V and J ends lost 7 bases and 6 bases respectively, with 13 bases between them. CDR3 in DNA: TGTGCCAGCACCCTCTCCTCCCCCGAGCAGTACTTC. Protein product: CASTLSSPEQYF.

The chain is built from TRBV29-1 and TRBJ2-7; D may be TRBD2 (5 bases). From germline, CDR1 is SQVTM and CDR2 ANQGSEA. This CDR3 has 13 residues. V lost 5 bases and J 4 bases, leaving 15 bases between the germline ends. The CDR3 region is CSVRRQTGYEQYF. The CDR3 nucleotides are TGCAGCGTTCGGAGGCAAACGGGTTACGAGCAGTACTTC.

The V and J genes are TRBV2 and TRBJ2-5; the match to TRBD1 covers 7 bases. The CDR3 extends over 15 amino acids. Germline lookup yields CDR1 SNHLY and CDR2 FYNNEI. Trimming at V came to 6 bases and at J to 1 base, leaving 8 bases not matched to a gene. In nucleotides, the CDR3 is TGTGCCAGCAGAAGATCGGGACAGATCCAAGAGACCCAGTACTTC. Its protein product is CASRRSGQIQETQYF. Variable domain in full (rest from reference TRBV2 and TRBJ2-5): EPEVTQTPSHQVTQMGQEVILRCVPISNHLYFYWYRQILGQKVEFLVSFYNNEISEKSEIFDDQFSVERPDGSNFTLKIRSTKLEDSAMYFCASRRSGQIQETQYFGPGTRLLVL.

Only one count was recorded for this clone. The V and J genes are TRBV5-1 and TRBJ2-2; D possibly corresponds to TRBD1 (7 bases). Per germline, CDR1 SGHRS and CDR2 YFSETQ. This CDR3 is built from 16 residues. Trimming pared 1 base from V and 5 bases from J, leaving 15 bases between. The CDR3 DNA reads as TGCGCCAGCAGCTTGTGGGGGGCGACAGGGACCGGGGAGCTGTTTTTT. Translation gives CASSLWGATGTGELFF.

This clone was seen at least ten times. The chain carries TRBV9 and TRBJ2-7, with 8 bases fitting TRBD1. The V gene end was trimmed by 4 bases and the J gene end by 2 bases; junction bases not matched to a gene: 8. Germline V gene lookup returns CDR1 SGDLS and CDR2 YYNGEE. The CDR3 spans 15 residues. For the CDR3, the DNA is TGTGCCAGCAGCTACGGACAGGGATCTACCTACGAGCAGTACTTC. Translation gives CASSYGQGSTYEQYF.

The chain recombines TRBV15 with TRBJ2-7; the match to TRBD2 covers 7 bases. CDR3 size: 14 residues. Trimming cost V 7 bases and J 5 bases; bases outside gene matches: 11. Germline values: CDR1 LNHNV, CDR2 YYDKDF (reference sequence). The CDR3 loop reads CATTSGGSIHEQYF. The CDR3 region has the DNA TGTGCCACCACTTCTGGCGGGAGCATACACGAGCAGTACTTC.

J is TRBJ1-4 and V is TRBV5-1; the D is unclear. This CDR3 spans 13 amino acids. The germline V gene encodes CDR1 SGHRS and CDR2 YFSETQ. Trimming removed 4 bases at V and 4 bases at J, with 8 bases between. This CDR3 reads CASSRDNNEKLFF. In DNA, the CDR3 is TGCGCCAGCAGCCGGGATAATAATGAAAAACTGTTTTTT. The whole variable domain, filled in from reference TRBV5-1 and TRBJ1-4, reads KAGVTQTPRYLIKTRGQQVTLSCSPISGHRSVSWYQQTPGQGLQFLFEYFSETQRNKGNFPGRFSGRQFSNSRSEMNVSTLELGDSALYLCASSRDNNEKLFFGSGTQLSVL.